This T cell receptor (beta chain) was profiled in a study of cytomegalovirus exposure and HLA in healthy donors. Study results and caveats: The listing of 150 to 200 TCR beta chains classed them as cytomegalovirus-associated. Presence/absence analyses supposed approximately even sequencing depth among donors.

The PCR used 60 Vbeta and 13 Jbeta primers. Using immunoSEQ multiplex PCR, the repertoire was profiled, and TCRdb retains in-frame clones only, with some absent. The sample has 130,000 or so clones; 88% are singletons. In the case of this clone: What it recognizes is unknown.

The CDR3 totals 14 residues. Germline CDR1 reads SGHRS; CDR2 reads YFSETQ. V lost 4 bases, J lost 5 bases, and 2 bases stayed unmatched. Specimen: PBMCs. The chain uses TRBV5-1 and TRBJ2-5, with 13 bases that match TRBD2. The TCR originated in a woman between 40 and 50 years old in good health and CMV-seronegative. The CDR3 coding sequence is TGCGCCAGCAGCCTGACTAGCGGGAGGGAGACCCAGTACTTC. Its protein product is CASSLTSGRETQYF. Full variable domain (rest looked up from reference TRBV5-1 and TRBJ2-5): KAGVTQTPRYLIKTRGQQVTLSCSPISGHRSVSWYQQTPGQGLQFLFEYFSETQRNKGNFPGRFSGRQFSNSRSEMNVSTLELGDSALYLCASSLTSGRETQYFGPGTRLLVL.